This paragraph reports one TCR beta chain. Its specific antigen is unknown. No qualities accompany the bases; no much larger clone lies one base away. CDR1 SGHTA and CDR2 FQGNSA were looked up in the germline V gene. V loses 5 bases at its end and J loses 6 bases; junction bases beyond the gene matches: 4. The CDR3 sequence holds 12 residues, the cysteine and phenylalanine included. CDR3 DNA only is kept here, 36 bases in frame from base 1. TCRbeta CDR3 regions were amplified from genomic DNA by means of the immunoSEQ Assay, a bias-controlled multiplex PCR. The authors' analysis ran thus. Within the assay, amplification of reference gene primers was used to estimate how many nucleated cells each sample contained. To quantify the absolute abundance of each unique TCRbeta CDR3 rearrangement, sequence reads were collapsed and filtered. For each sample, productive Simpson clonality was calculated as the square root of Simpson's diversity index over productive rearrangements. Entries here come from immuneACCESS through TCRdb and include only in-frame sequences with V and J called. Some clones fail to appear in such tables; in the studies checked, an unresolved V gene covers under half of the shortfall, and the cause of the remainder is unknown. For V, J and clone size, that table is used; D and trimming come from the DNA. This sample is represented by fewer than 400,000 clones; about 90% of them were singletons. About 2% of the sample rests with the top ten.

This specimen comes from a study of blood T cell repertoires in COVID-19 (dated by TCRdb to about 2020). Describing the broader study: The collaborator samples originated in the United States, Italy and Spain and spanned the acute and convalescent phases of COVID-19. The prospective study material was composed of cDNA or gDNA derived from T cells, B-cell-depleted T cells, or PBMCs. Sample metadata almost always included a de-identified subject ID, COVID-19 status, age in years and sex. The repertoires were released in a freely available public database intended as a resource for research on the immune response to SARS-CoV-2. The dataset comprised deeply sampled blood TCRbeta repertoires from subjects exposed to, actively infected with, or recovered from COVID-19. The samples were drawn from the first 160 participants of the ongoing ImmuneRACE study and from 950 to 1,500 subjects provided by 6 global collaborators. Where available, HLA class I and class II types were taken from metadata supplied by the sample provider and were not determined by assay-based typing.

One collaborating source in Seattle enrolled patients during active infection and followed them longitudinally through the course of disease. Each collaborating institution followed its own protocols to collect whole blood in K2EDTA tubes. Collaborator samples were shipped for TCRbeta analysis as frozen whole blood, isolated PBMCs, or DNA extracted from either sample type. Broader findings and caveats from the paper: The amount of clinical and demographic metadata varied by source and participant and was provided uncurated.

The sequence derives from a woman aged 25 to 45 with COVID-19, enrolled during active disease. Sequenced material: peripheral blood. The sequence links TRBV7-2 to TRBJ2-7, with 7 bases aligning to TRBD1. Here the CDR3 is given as CASSGQVGEQYF. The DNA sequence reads TGTGCCAGCAGCGGACAGGTCGGCGAGCAGTACTTC. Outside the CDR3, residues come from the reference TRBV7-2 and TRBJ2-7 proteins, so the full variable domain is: GAGVSQSPSNKVTEKGKDVELRCDPISGHTALYWYRQSLGQGLEFLIYFQGNSAPDKSGLPSDRFSAERTGGSVSTLTIQRTQQEDSAVYLCASSGQVGEQYFGPGTRLTVT.